The TCR beta chain described here comes from a study of shared clonotypes between healthy human individuals. Study overall: Researchers assigned three CD4 naive, three CD4 memory, two CD8 naive and one CD8 memory plate to each donor. General study results and limits: With a few donors compared, 4.5% to 6.5% of naive CD4 clonotypes were shared.

Trimming took 7 bases from V and 2 from J; bases not matched to a gene: 11. The germline V gene has CDR1 LNHDA and CDR2 SQIVND (reference sequence). This CDR3 region has 16 residues. With respect to this clone: Antigen: not known.

Assay used: immunoSEQ multiplex PCR; TCRdb lists only in-frame clones, some missing. The sample records 2 million to 2.5 million clones, around 93% being singletons. Material: naive CD4+ T cells from PBMCs. Subset described: CD45RA+ positively selected. V usage is TRBV19 and J usage is TRBJ2-3; TRBD2 agrees at 8 bases. The TCR sequence derives from a man aged 18 to 29 in good health. Some clones in this sample may be carry-over from other donors' samples. The DNA for the CDR3 is TGTGCCAGTACCCCACGGGGCGGGAGGTTCACAGATACGCAGTATTTT. Translation: CASTPRGGRFTDTQYF.